Described below is a single T cell receptor (beta chain) sequence and its context. This record belongs to a study of Graves' ophthalmopathy and Graves' hyperthyroidism. CDR3 length: 16 amino acids. Germline loops: CDR1 SGHAT, CDR2 FQDESV (reference sequence). Amplification of the TCR beta CDR3 regions used RNA transcripts (as template). Second-round multiplex PCR came after a first-round RT-PCR that employed HTBI primers. MiXCR, run by TCRdb on the multiplex PCR reads, gives a single entry per CDR3 protein. Here the sample spans hundreds of thousands of distinct CDR3 sequences, around 21% being singletons.

Material: peripheral blood. The rearrangement joins TRBV11-1 to TRBJ2-7; D remains unclear. Matching the DNA end better, TRBJ2-5 makes the J call doubtful. This clonotype originated in a woman younger than 30 with stable Graves' hyperthyroidism. CDR3 region: CASSLSVTVPQETQYF. DNA of the CDR3: TGTGCCAGCAGCTTAAGTGTAACAGTCCCACAAGAGACCCAGTACTTC.